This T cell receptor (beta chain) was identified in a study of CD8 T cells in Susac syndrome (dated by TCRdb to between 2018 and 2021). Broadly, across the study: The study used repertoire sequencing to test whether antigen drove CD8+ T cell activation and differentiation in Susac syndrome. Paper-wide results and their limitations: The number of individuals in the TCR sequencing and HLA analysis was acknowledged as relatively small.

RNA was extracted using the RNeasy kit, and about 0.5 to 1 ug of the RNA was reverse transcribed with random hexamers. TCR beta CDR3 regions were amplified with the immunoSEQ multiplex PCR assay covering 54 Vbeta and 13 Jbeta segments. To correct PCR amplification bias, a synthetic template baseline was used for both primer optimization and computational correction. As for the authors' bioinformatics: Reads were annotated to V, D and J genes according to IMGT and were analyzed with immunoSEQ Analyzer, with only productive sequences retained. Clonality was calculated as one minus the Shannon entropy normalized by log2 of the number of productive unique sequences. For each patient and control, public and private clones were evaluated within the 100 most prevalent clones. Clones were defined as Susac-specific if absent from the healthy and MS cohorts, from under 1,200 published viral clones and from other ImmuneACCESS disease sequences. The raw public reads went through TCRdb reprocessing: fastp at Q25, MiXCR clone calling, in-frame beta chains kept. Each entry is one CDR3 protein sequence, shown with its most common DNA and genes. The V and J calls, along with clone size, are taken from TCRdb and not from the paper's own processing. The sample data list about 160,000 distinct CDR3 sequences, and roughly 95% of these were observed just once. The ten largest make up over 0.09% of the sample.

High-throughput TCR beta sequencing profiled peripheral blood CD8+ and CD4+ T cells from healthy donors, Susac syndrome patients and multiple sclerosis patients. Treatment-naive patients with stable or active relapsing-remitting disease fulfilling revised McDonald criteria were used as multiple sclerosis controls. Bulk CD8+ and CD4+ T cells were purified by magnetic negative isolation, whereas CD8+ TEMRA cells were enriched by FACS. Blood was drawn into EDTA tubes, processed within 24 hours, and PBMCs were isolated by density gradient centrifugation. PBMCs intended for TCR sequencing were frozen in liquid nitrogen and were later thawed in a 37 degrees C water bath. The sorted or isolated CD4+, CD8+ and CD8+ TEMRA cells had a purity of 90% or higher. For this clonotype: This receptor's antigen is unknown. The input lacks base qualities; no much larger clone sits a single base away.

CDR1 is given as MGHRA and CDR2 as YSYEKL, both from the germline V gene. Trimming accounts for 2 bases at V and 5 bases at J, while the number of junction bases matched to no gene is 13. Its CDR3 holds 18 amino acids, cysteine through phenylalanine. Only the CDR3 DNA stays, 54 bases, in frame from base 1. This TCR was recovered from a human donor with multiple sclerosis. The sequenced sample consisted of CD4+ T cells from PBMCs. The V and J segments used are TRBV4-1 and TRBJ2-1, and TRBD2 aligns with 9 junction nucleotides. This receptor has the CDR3 CASSQSVQTSGLNNEQFF. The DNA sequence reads TGCGCCAGCAGCCAAAGCGTACAGACTAGCGGACTGAACAATGAGCAGTTCTTC.